A selection of T cell receptor beta chains follows, all from one sample in a study of shared clonotypes between healthy human individuals. Only in-frame clones appear in the TCRdb table, and some are missing; sequencing was by immunoSEQ multiplex PCR. Among about 520,000 clones, roughly 80% were seen once, and the ten largest hold roughly an eighth. The sequenced sample was PBMCs. The receptors here all came from a middle-aged woman in good health. Some clones in this sample may be carry-over from other donors' samples. Each CDR3 is given with its conserved first and last residue. Each record gives: D gene, J gene, clone size, V gene, CDR3 DNA, CDR3 protein. D genes are given only for firm matches. Clone size is not always given. Where it is, it says once, few, many or a class for expanded clones.

d_gene: NA; j_gene: TRBJ2-6; abundance: NA; v_gene: TRBV7-8; CDR3nt: TGTGCCAGCAGCGGCGGGTCCGCCCTAGAGGCCAACGTCCTGACTTTC; CDR3aa: CASSGGSALEANVLTF
d_gene: NA; j_gene: TRBJ2-7; abundance: NA; v_gene: TRBV7-9; CDR3nt: TGTGCCAGCACTCCGGCGGACCCTATCGGGCAGTACTTC; CDR3aa: CASTPADPIGQYF
d_gene: NA; j_gene: TRBJ1-5; abundance: few; v_gene: TRBV7-9; CDR3nt: TGTGCCAGCAGCTTAAATGGGGGGAGCAATCAGCCCCAGCATTTT; CDR3aa: CASSLNGGSNQPQHF
d_gene: TRBD1; j_gene: TRBJ2-6; abundance: many; v_gene: TRBV9; CDR3nt: TGTGCCAGCAGCGTGAGTATTAGGACAGGGAGCGCCTCTGGGGCCAACGTCCTGACTTTC; CDR3aa: CASSVSIRTGSASGANVLTF
d_gene: NA; j_gene: TRBJ2-7; abundance: few; v_gene: TRBV12-2; CDR3nt: TGTGCAAGTCGCTTAGGGGACACCTACGAGCAGTACTTC; CDR3aa: CASRLGDTYEQYF
d_gene: NA; j_gene: TRBJ2-3; abundance: NA; v_gene: TRBV7-9; CDR3nt: TGTGCCAGCAGCTTAGCTAAGGGGCGGACAGATACGCAGTATTTT; CDR3aa: CASSLAKGRTDTQYF
d_gene: NA; j_gene: TRBJ1-4; abundance: few; v_gene: TRBV18; CDR3nt: TGTGCCAGCTCACCGCAGGGGACTAATGAAAAACTGTTTTTT; CDR3aa: CASSPQGTNEKLFF
d_gene: TRBD1; j_gene: TRBJ2-7; abundance: NA; v_gene: TRBV27; CDR3nt: TGTGCCAGCAGTTTATGGGACAGGGCCTACGAGCAGTACTTC; CDR3aa: CASSLWDRAYEQYF
d_gene: TRBD1; j_gene: TRBJ1-3; abundance: NA; v_gene: TRBV5-1; CDR3nt: TGCGCCAGCAGCTCTGACGACAGGGCCTTCTCTGGAAACACCATATATTTT; CDR3aa: CASSSDDRAFSGNTIYF
d_gene: TRBD2; j_gene: TRBJ2-7; abundance: NA; v_gene: TRBV28; CDR3nt: TGTGCCAGCATCCCGGCTAGCGGGAGAACCCGGTACTTC; CDR3aa: CASIPASGRTRYF
d_gene: NA; j_gene: TRBJ2-7; abundance: NA; v_gene: TRBV5-4; CDR3nt: TGTGCCAGCAGCTTGGCCACAGGGTTTGGCGAGCAGTACTTC; CDR3aa: CASSLATGFGEQYF
d_gene: TRBD1; j_gene: TRBJ2-3; abundance: NA; v_gene: TRBV14; CDR3nt: TGTGCCAGCAGCCGTCCGGGACAGGGGATGGATACGCAGTATTTT; CDR3aa: CASSRPGQGMDTQYF
d_gene: NA; j_gene: TRBJ1-5; abundance: NA; v_gene: TRBV4-2; CDR3nt: TGTGCCAGCAGCCAAAGGGGGACTGATCAGCCCCAGCATTTT; CDR3aa: CASSQRGTDQPQHF
d_gene: TRBD2; j_gene: TRBJ2-1; abundance: NA; v_gene: TRBV20-1; CDR3nt: TGCAGTGCCCTTGGCGGGAGAGAGCAGTTCTTC; CDR3aa: CSALGGREQFF
d_gene: TRBD2; j_gene: TRBJ2-7; abundance: NA; v_gene: TRBV9; CDR3nt: TGTGCCAGCAGCCCGAGGGACGGGAGGCCCTACGAGCAGTACTTC; CDR3aa: CASSPRDGRPYEQYF
d_gene: TRBD1; j_gene: TRBJ2-4; abundance: once; v_gene: TRBV5-4; CDR3nt: TGTGCCAGCAGCCGGGACAGCAAAAACATTCAGTACTTC; CDR3aa: CASSRDSKNIQYF
d_gene: TRBD2; j_gene: TRBJ2-3; abundance: NA; v_gene: TRBV19; CDR3nt: TGTGCCAGTAGTATTAAAGCGGGAGAAACAGATACGCAGTATTTT; CDR3aa: CASSIKAGETDTQYF
d_gene: NA; j_gene: TRBJ2-7; abundance: NA; v_gene: TRBV7-7; CDR3nt: TGTGCCAGCAGCTTGATGGTAGCCCACGAGCAGTACTTC; CDR3aa: CASSLMVAHEQYF
d_gene: NA; j_gene: TRBJ2-7; abundance: NA; v_gene: TRBV27; CDR3nt: TGTGCCAGCAGTTTACGAGGAGTAGCCGAGCAGTACTTC; CDR3aa: CASSLRGVAEQYF
d_gene: NA; j_gene: TRBJ2-4; abundance: NA; v_gene: TRBV28; CDR3nt: TGTGCCAGCAGTTTCCGGGACATGGCCAAAAACATTCAGTACTTC; CDR3aa: CASSFRDMAKNIQYF
d_gene: NA; j_gene: TRBJ2-1; abundance: NA; v_gene: TRBV6-5; CDR3nt: TGTGCCACCGGACAGTTATCCTACAATGAGCAGTTCTTC; CDR3aa: CATGQLSYNEQFF
d_gene: NA; j_gene: TRBJ2-2; abundance: NA; v_gene: TRBV30; CDR3nt: TGTGCCTGGAGTGTCCTCGGGGAGCTGTTTTTT; CDR3aa: CAWSVLGELFF
d_gene: NA; j_gene: TRBJ2-1; abundance: NA; v_gene: TRBV4-3; CDR3nt: TGCGCCAGCAGCCAAGCAGGGGAGACGGCCTACAATGAGCAGTTCTTC; CDR3aa: CASSQAGETAYNEQFF
d_gene: NA; j_gene: TRBJ1-1; abundance: medium-sized; v_gene: TRBV7-3; CDR3nt: TGTGCCAGCAGCATTCTCAGGGGCGGAGAAGCTTTCTTT; CDR3aa: CASSILRGGEAFF
d_gene: TRBD2; j_gene: TRBJ2-1; abundance: NA; v_gene: TRBV7-2; CDR3nt: TGTGCCAGCAGCCCCCCGACTAGCCGGGATGAGCAGTTCTTC; CDR3aa: CASSPPTSRDEQFF
d_gene: NA; j_gene: TRBJ2-2; abundance: NA; v_gene: TRBV7-2; CDR3nt: TGTGCCAGCAGCAGAAGATTGCTTGGCACCGGGGAGCTGTTTTTT; CDR3aa: CASSRRLLGTGELFF
d_gene: NA; j_gene: TRBJ1-3; abundance: few; v_gene: TRBV28; CDR3nt: TGTGCCAGCAGTTCGGGAATTCGGCACGGAAACACCATATATTTT; CDR3aa: CASSSGIRHGNTIYF
d_gene: NA; j_gene: TRBJ2-2; abundance: NA; v_gene: TRBV30; CDR3nt: TGTGCCTGGAGTGACCGGCGTGTCGGGGAGCTGTTTTTT; CDR3aa: CAWSDRRVGELFF
d_gene: NA; j_gene: TRBJ1-4; abundance: NA; v_gene: TRBV28; CDR3nt: TGTGCCAGCAGTTTAGAGGGAGGGGGTGAAAAACTGTTTTTT; CDR3aa: CASSLEGGGEKLFF
d_gene: TRBD1; j_gene: TRBJ2-2; abundance: NA; v_gene: TRBV5-4; CDR3nt: TGTGCCAGCAGCCACGGACAGGGGAGTTTGGCCGGGGAGCTGTTTTTT; CDR3aa: CASSHGQGSLAGELFF
d_gene: NA; j_gene: TRBJ1-1; abundance: NA; v_gene: TRBV5-1; CDR3nt: TGCGCCAGCAGCTTGGGGGGGAACACTGAAGCTTTCTTT; CDR3aa: CASSLGGNTEAFF
d_gene: NA; j_gene: TRBJ2-7; abundance: NA; v_gene: TRBV11-2; CDR3nt: TGTGCCAGCAGCTCCCTGGCGGGTGACAGCTACGAGCAGTACTTC; CDR3aa: CASSSLAGDSYEQYF
d_gene: TRBD1; j_gene: TRBJ2-4; abundance: NA; v_gene: TRBV28; CDR3nt: TGTGCCAGCAGTTCAGGGGGCCAGGGTGGTGGCATTCAGTACTTC; CDR3aa: CASSSGGQGGGIQYF
d_gene: NA; j_gene: TRBJ2-3; abundance: NA; v_gene: TRBV9; CDR3nt: TGTGCCAGCAGCCTCGAGGGTGGGTTGGATACGCAGTATTTT; CDR3aa: CASSLEGGLDTQYF
d_gene: NA; j_gene: TRBJ1-4; abundance: NA; v_gene: TRBV2; CDR3nt: TGTGCCACCAAGGGGATTAATGAAAAACTGTTTTTT; CDR3aa: CATKGINEKLFF
d_gene: NA; j_gene: TRBJ2-7; abundance: NA; v_gene: TRBV20-1; CDR3nt: TGCAGTGCGGAGGAACACGAGCAGTACTTC; CDR3aa: CSAEEHEQYF
d_gene: NA; j_gene: TRBJ2-7; abundance: few; v_gene: TRBV18; CDR3nt: TGTGCCAGCTCACCGGACAGCTACGAGCAGTACTTC; CDR3aa: CASSPDSYEQYF
d_gene: TRBD2; j_gene: TRBJ2-3; abundance: few; v_gene: TRBV5-6; CDR3nt: TGTGCCAGCAGCTTATGGGTAGCGGGAGTGAAAACAGATACGCAGTATTTT; CDR3aa: CASSLWVAGVKTDTQYF
d_gene: TRBD1; j_gene: TRBJ2-5; abundance: NA; v_gene: TRBV5-8; CDR3nt: TGTGCCAGCAGCCATACCCGGGACAGGGTCAGTGAGACCCAGTACTTC; CDR3aa: CASSHTRDRVSETQYF
d_gene: NA; j_gene: TRBJ2-5; abundance: few; v_gene: TRBV6-4; CDR3nt: TGTGCCAGCAGTGAAACAGCTAGGGAGACCCAGTACTTC; CDR3aa: CASSETARETQYF